This entry features one T cell receptor (beta chain) sequence. In the original processing: For nucleated cells, counts were estimated from reference gene primer amplification. Using immunoSEQ multiplex PCR, the repertoire was profiled, and TCRdb retains in-frame clones only, with some absent. The V and J calls and clone size are taken from that table; D and trimming were inferred from the DNA. The sample yields fewer than 250,000 clones, roughly 83% seen once. The data stem from a study of blood T cell repertoires in COVID-19. Across the study: Material from acute and convalescent COVID-19 was sourced from the United States, Italy and Spain. T cells, B-cell-depleted T cells, or PBMCs provided the cDNA or gDNA that served as material.

Trimming cost V 10 bases and J 0 bases; bases outside gene matches: 10. This CDR3 spans 15 amino acids. CDR1 is SNHLY, CDR2 FYNNEI, per germline. The sequenced material came from peripheral blood. This receptor was identified in a woman in her seventies with active or convalescent COVID-19. The rearrangement links TRBV2 to TRBJ2-3; the match to TRBD1 covers 7 bases. CDR3: CAITLRGQSTDTQYF. CDR3 DNA sequence: TGTGCCATCACCCTCAGGGGACAGAGCACAGATACGCAGTATTTT.